This passage covers 32 T cell receptor beta chains from one sample sequenced in a study of T cells in Graves' hyperthyroidism and ophthalmopathy (dated by TCRdb to about 2019). To prepare the library, multiplex PCR was applied. The listed sequencing device is Illumina HiSeq 2000. The TCR beta CDR3 regions were amplified from the RNA transcripts. A first-round RT-PCR of the TCR CDR3 used the HTBI primer set with the Qiagen OneStep RT-PCR kit. The raw public data were reprocessed by TCRdb itself: fastp quality trimming at Q25, MiXCR clonotype calling, in-frame beta chains only. Identical CDR3 protein sequences are pooled into one entry, listed with their most common genes and DNA. A total of approximately 400,000 distinct CDR3 sequences appear in this sample, less than 20% of them only once. 13% to 15% of the sample rests with the top ten. The sequenced sample was blood. All receptors come from a woman aged 18-29 years with Graves' hyperthyroidism.

The gene calls are TRBV4-2 and TRBJ1-6; D perhaps matches TRBD1 (5 bases). Germline lookup yields CDR1 LGHNA and CDR2 YNFKEQ. The CDR3 runs 19 residues. V lost 2 bases to trimming and J lost 9 bases, with 26 bases between them. The CDR3 region has the DNA TGTGCCAGCAGCCAACTCTTGGGGAATAGCGGCAGGGAGGGTTCACCCCTCCACTTT. This codes for CASSQLLGNSGREGSPLHF.

V gene TRBV5-1 combines with J gene TRBJ2-7; possible D gene TRBD1, 6 bases. V shed 4 bases and J shed 5 bases, with 13 bases lying between them. The CDR3 loop spans 13 amino acids. Germline CDR1 is SGHRS and CDR2 is YFSETQ. CDR3 bases: TGCGCCAGCAGCGCAGCACAGGGTGACGAGCAGTACTTC. It encodes CASSAAQGDEQYF.

This clonotype appeared a few times. J is TRBJ2-6 and V is TRBV7-9; no clear D gene. There are 16 residues in the CDR3. Germline CDR1 is SEHNR and CDR2 is FQNEAQ (reference sequence). Trimming took 4 bases from V and 4 from J, leaving 14 bases between them. The CDR3 reads CASSSWPWSGANVLTF. DNA of the CDR3: TGTGCCAGCAGCTCTTGGCCTTGGTCGGGGGCCAACGTCCTGACTTTC. The full variable domain, in which reference TRBV7-9 and TRBJ2-6 provide the parts outside the CDR3, is DTGVSQNPRHKITKRGQNVTFRCDPISEHNRLYWYRQTLGQGPEFLTYFQNEAQLEKSRLLSDRFSAERPKGSFSTLEIQRTEQGDSAMYLCASSSWPWSGANVLTFGAGSRLTVL.

At least ten counts were recorded for this clonotype. This chain uses TRBV12-3 or TRBV12-4 with TRBJ1-1; D remains ambiguous. The germline V and J ends were trimmed by 6 bases and 7 bases, with 21 bases remaining between them. This CDR3 has 15 amino acids. CDR3 loop: CASRPRRAIWIEAFF. The CDR3 nucleotides are TGTGCCAGCAGGCCGCGTAGGGCCATTTGGATTGAAGCTTTCTTT.

The table lists this clonotype with many counts. In DNA, the CDR3 is TGCAGCGTTGGGTCTAGCGGGGGGGTAGTTTGGAATGAGCAGTTCTTC. Its translation: CSVGSSGGVVWNEQFF. The chain couples TRBV29-1 to TRBJ2-1; 12 nucleotides line up with TRBD2. CDR1 SQVTM and CDR2 ANQGSEA come from the germline V gene. With V trimmed by 4 bases and J by 7 bases, 11 bases remained unmatched. The CDR3 runs to 16 residues.

J is TRBJ1-3 and V is TRBV20-1; TRBD1 matches at 12 bases. Germline-derived CDR1 and CDR2 are DFQATT and SNEGSKA (reference sequence). The J segment lost 8 bases and the V segment lost 6 bases, leaving 17 bases of the junction unmatched. CDR3 length equals 17 residues. The CDR3 loop is CSARQGGTGGTGDTIYF. In DNA form, the CDR3 reads TGCAGTGCCCGGCAGGGGGGGACAGGGGGCACGGGAGACACCATATATTTT.

In this sample, this clonotype turned up a few times. This rearrangement joins TRBV6-2 or TRBV6-3 to TRBJ2-3; perhaps D is TRBD1 or TRBD2 (5 bases each). Trimming removed 7 bases at V and 4 bases at J, with 21 bases between. CDR3 size: 16 residues. Germline CDR1 is MNHEY and CDR2 is SVGEGT. CDR3 protein: CASTRIRGAIADTQYF. The CDR3 region has the DNA TGTGCCAGCACTCGAATAAGGGGAGCGATCGCAGATACGCAGTATTTT.

This clonotype was counted ten times or more. CDR3 in amino acids: CASRAGHLSNQPQHF. DNA of the CDR3: TGTGCCAGCAGAGCGGGACATCTGAGCAATCAGCCCCAGCATTTT. The gene calls are TRBV2 and TRBJ1-5, with TRBD1 as a possible D gene (6 bases). Per germline, CDR1 SNHLY and CDR2 FYNNEI. The CDR3 consists of 15 residues. V was shortened by 6 bases and J by 1 base, with 13 bases between the two germline ends.

The rearrangement joins TRBV9 to TRBJ2-7, with D tentatively TRBD1 (6 bases). V lost 0 bases, J lost 2 bases, and 18 bases lay in between. Germline lookup yields CDR1 SGDLS and CDR2 YYNGEE. The CDR3 contains 17 residues. The CDR3 sequence is CASSVVGVDRPAYEQYF. CDR3 sequence (DNA): TGTGCCAGCAGCGTAGTGGGGGTTGACAGGCCGGCCTACGAGCAGTACTTC.

The chain employs TRBV6-1 and TRBJ1-6; 8 nucleotides line up with TRBD1. V dropped 0 bases and J dropped 9; count of bases not matched to a gene: 4. This CDR3 contains 15 residues. Per germline, CDR1 MNHNS and CDR2 SASEGT. CDR3: CASSEAAGGVSPLHF. Here the CDR3 DNA reads TGTGCCAGCAGTGAAGCGGCAGGGGGCGTTTCACCCCTCCACTTT.

In its sample, this clonotype was seen many times. The chain is built from TRBV24-1 and TRBJ1-2, with a tentative D call TRBD1 (6 bases). The V end was cut by 9 bases, the J end by 6 bases, with 25 bases between. This CDR3 is built from 16 residues. Germline assignment: CDR1 KGHDR and CDR2 SFDVKD. The CDR3 coding sequence is TGTGCCACCGAACGAAGAAACAGGGAGAGTGTGGATGGCTACACCTTC. As protein: CATERRNRESVDGYTF.

The CDR3 reads CAISELGAGAQADEQFF. The CDR3 DNA reads as TGTGCCATCAGTGAGCTGGGGGCGGGGGCCCAGGCGGATGAGCAGTTCTTC. The genes are TRBV10-3 and TRBJ2-1, with a possible D match to TRBD2 (7 bases). This CDR3 region has 17 residues. Germline CDR1 reads ENHRY; CDR2 reads SYGVKD. V was shortened by 2 bases and J by 8 bases, with 22 bases between the two germline ends.

This clonotype showed up many times. CDR3 sequence (DNA): TGTGCCAGCAGCCTCCACCCCAGGGAACTGGAGACCCAGTACTTC. Translation: CASSLHPRELETQYF. The J gene is TRBJ2-5, the V gene TRBV11-2; a weak D match, TRBD1 (5 bases). The CDR3 is 15 residues long. The V gene lost 5 bases and the J gene lost 5 bases, with 18 bases spanning the gap. Per germline, CDR1 SGHAT and CDR2 FQNNGV.

This clonotype has a count of ten or more. The J gene is TRBJ2-7, the V gene TRBV27; D unresolved. Trimming shortened V by 0 bases and J by 2 bases, and 5 bases separated the two germline ends. The CDR3 has 13 amino acids. CDR1 is MNHEY and CDR2 is SMNVEV in the germline V gene (reference sequence). Here the CDR3 reads CASSLSFPYEQYF. The CDR3 DNA reads as TGTGCCAGCAGTTTATCGTTTCCCTACGAGCAGTACTTC.

In its sample, this clonotype was seen a few times. The CDR3, as DNA: TGTGCCAGCAGCCCACACAGGGGGCTTGGCACCGGGGAGCTGTTTTTT. Residues: CASSPHRGLGTGELFF. The chain carries TRBV11-1 and TRBJ2-2; 9 bases line up with TRBD1. The germline gives CDR1 SGHAT, CDR2 FQDESV (reference sequence). The CDR3 loop spans 16 amino acids. J was trimmed by 4 bases and V by 5 bases; bases with no gene match: 8.

This clonotype has a count of ten or more. The chain has TRBV12-3 or TRBV12-4 and TRBJ1-4; 7 positions match TRBD1. The CDR3 is made up of 17 amino acids. The junction had 14 bases not matched to a gene; V was cut back by 2 bases and J by 8 bases. The CDR3 DNA reads as TGTGCCAGCAGTTTACGCCCTCGGCAGGGGGGAAGGGAAAAACTGTTTTTT. This translates into CASSLRPRQGGREKLFF.

Ten or more counts support this clonotype. The genes are TRBV20-1 and TRBJ1-6; D not certain. The V end lost 0 bases, the J end lost 4 bases, and 4 bases lay between the germline ends. CDR3 size: 13 residues. Per germline, CDR1 DFQATT and CDR2 SNEGSKA (reference sequence). The CDR3 DNA reads TGCAGTGCTAGAGATCCGTATAATTCACCCCTCCACTTT. This codes for CSARDPYNSPLHF.

The CDR3 DNA is TGTGCCAGCAGCTTAGGACAGGGGCCGTTTCTGTACTTC. Translated: CASSLGQGPFLYF. This chain connects TRBV9 to TRBJ2-5; 9 nucleotides match TRBD1. With V trimmed by 4 bases and J by 13 bases, 11 bases remained unmatched. In germline, CDR1 is SGDLS, CDR2 YYNGEE. The CDR3 has 13 residues.

This chain uses TRBV12-3 or TRBV12-4 with TRBJ1-6, with D possibly TRBD1 on 5 matching bases. V lost 8 bases, J lost 10 bases, and 9 bases lay in between. This CDR3 spans 11 amino acids. The CDR3 nucleotides are TGTGCCAGCGGCCAGGGCTCACCCCTCCACTTT. Its protein is CASGQGSPLHF.

At least ten counts were recorded for this clonotype. The chain uses TRBV6-1 and TRBJ1-2, with 7 bases fitting TRBD1. CDR3 length equals 14 residues. Germline lookup yields CDR1 MNHNS and CDR2 SASEGT. V was clipped by 6 bases and J by 1 base; unmatched bases: 5. For the CDR3, the DNA is TGTGCCAGCAGCAAGGGACAGCTTAACTATGGCTACACCTTC. Amino acid sequence: CASSKGQLNYGYTF.

The table lists this clonotype with many counts. The chain uses TRBV10-3 and TRBJ2-5; unclear D gene. Germline V gene lookup returns CDR1 ENHRY and CDR2 SYGVKD. V dropped 4 bases and J dropped 4 bases, with 13 bases sitting between them. This CDR3 contains 14 residues. DNA for the CDR3: TGTGCCATCAGTGCGGCAGCTAAGCCAGAGACCCAGTACTTC. This encodes CAISAAAKPETQYF.

This clonotype was picked up many times. The chain is built from TRBV10-3 and TRBJ2-5, with D tentatively TRBD1 (7 bases). This CDR3 has 14 residues. Looked up from germline, CDR1 is ENHRY and CDR2 is SYGVKD. V shed 2 bases and J shed 5 bases, with 12 bases lying between them. In DNA form, the CDR3 reads TGTGCCATCAGTGAGGGCGGGACAGCCGAGACCCAGTACTTC. Translated: CAISEGGTAETQYF.

The chain is built from TRBV5-6 and TRBJ2-2, with unresolved D. The CDR3 has 13 residues. Germline loops: CDR1 SGHDT, CDR2 YYEEEE. The V and J ends lost 5 bases and 9 bases respectively, with 14 bases between them. CDR3 protein: CASSRSWSRELFF. The CDR3 nucleotides are TGTGCCAGCAGTCGTAGTTGGAGCAGGGAGCTGTTTTTT.

In its sample, this clonotype was seen many times. The CDR3 region has the DNA TGTGCCAGCAGTACAGACCCTCTCGAGCAGTACTTC. It yields the protein CASSTDPLEQYF. V and J are TRBV12-3 or TRBV12-4 and TRBJ2-7, with unresolved D. The CDR3 is made up of 12 amino acids. V dropped 5 bases and J dropped 6 bases, with 11 bases sitting between them.

In its sample, this clonotype was seen a few times. A junction end diverges from the germline sequence, so it may reflect a read error. The chain couples TRBV6-1 to TRBJ2-3, with a tentative D call TRBD1 (6 bases). Germline V gives CDR1 MNHNS, CDR2 SASEGT. There are 16 residues in the CDR3. The CDR3 bases are TGTGCCGGCAGTCGACTAACAGGGTTCGGCACAGATACGCAGTATTTT. Amino acids: CAGSRLTGFGTDTQYF.

As to this clonotype: A much bigger clone sits one base away, suggesting this may be a read error. The V call is TRBV28, the J call TRBJ1-2; D unresolved. Germline assignment: CDR1 MDHEN and CDR2 SYDVKM. The CDR3 runs 12 residues. V lost 10 bases to trimming and J lost 4 bases, with 13 bases between them. CDR3 in DNA: TGTGCCATCAGCGGCACGTTCTATGGCTACACCTTC. This codes for CAISGTFYGYTF.

V gene TRBV12-3 or TRBV12-4 combines with J gene TRBJ2-1, with TRBD2 as a possible D gene (7 bases). The CDR3 runs to 15 residues. Trimming cost V 10 bases and J 7 bases, with 23 bases left between them. The CDR3 reads CANSTRGGIGNEQFF. The CDR3 nucleotides read TGTGCCAACAGCACGAGGGGGGGTATTGGGAATGAGCAGTTCTTC.

The CDR3 DNA reads TGTGCCAGCAGTTACACCCAACGGGTATCCGGGGAGCTGTTTTTT. Protein sequence: CASSYTQRVSGELFF. The chain recombines TRBV6-6 with TRBJ2-2, with D unresolved. The CDR3 is 15 amino acids. CDR1 MNHNY and CDR2 SVGAGI come from the germline V gene (reference sequence). V lost 2 bases, J lost 6 bases, and 13 bases lay in between.

This clonotype was seen ten or more times. The rearrangement joins TRBV6-1 to TRBJ2-7, with TRBD2 matching over 14 bases. CDR3 length: 17 amino acids. CDR1 is MNHNS, CDR2 SASEGT, per germline. The V gene end was trimmed by 6 bases and the J gene end by 0 bases; junction bases not matched to a gene: 7. CDR3 in amino acids: CASSQRLAGGLSYEQYF. Here the CDR3 DNA reads TGTGCCAGCAGCCAAAGACTAGCGGGAGGGCTCTCCTACGAGCAGTACTTC.

The genes are TRBV6-1 and TRBJ2-1; 7 nucleotides align to TRBD2. Germline trimming cut 5 bases from V and 5 bases from J; bases unmatched to any gene: 6. The CDR3 loop spans 14 amino acids. Germline V gene data show CDR1 as MNHNS and CDR2 as SASEGT. As DNA, the CDR3 is TGTGCCAGCAGTTCCTTCGGGGGGAACAATGAGCAGTTCTTC. As protein: CASSSFGGNNEQFF.

This clonotype was recorded a few times. This chain uses TRBV29-1 with TRBJ2-7, with D possibly matching TRBD2 (6 bases). Trimming pared 2 bases from V and 2 bases from J, leaving 16 bases between. This CDR3 comprises 15 residues. Germline-derived CDR1 and CDR2 are SQVTM and ANQGSEA. Here the CDR3 reads CSVETGFGGTYEQYF. In nucleotides, the CDR3 is TGCAGCGTTGAAACGGGGTTCGGGGGAACCTACGAGCAGTACTTC.

This clonotype appeared a few times. The J gene is TRBJ2-1, the V gene TRBV7-2; 7 bases fit TRBD1. Trimming cost V 5 bases and J 10 bases; bases outside gene matches: 17. The germline V gene has CDR1 SGHTA and CDR2 FQGNSA. This CDR3 has 16 residues. Written as DNA, the CDR3 is TGTGCCAGCAGCCCAAGTAGGGGGCCCGCCCTCAGAGAGCAGTTCTTC. Amino acid sequence: CASSPSRGPALREQFF.